This T cell receptor (beta chain) emerged from a study of T cell responses to AZD1222 COVID-19 vaccine. Germline CDR1 reads SGHVS; CDR2 reads FQNEAQ. The CDR3 contains 15 residues. V was clipped by 8 bases and J by 0 bases, with 14 bases between them. Sequencing was performed with immunoSEQ multiplex PCR; in TCRdb, only in-frame clones are kept and a portion is missing. The repertoire holds 50,000 to 65,000 clones, with roughly 87% as singletons. The sequence derives from an adult who received the AZD1222 COVID-19 vaccine. The sequencing used peripheral blood, collected 28 days after the second AZD1222 dose. The V gene is TRBV7-8, the J gene TRBJ2-1; TRBD1 or TRBD2 may be the D gene (6 bases each). The CDR3 DNA is TGTGCCAGCTTCCGGAAGGGGGGCTCCTACAATGAGCAGTTCTTC. It codes for CASFRKGGSYNEQFF.